This entry lists 15 T cell receptor beta chains sequenced from one sample in a study of T cells in Graves' hyperthyroidism and ophthalmopathy. TCR beta CDR3 regions were amplified from RNA transcripts. RT-PCR in the first round (using the HTBI primer set) targeted the TCR CDR3. A single record per CDR3 protein comes from TCRdb applying MiXCR to the multiplex PCR reads. The data show about 360,000 distinct CDR3 sequences, over 10% seen once. The sequenced sample was blood. These receptors all stem from a woman between 18 and 29 years old with Graves' hyperthyroidism.

This clonotype has a count of ten or more. The chain employs TRBV3-1 and TRBJ1-6; 7 bases fit TRBD1. The CDR3 runs to 14 residues. Germline CDR1 reads LGHDT; CDR2 reads YNNKEL (reference sequence). J was trimmed by 6 bases and V by 4 bases; bases with no gene match: 3. The chain's CDR3 is CASSLGQLNSPLHF. As DNA, the CDR3 is TGTGCCAGCAGCCTGGGACAGCTTAATTCACCCCTCCACTTT.

For this clonotype: A much larger clone differs from this one at a single base, so this may be a read error. This sequence joins TRBV11-2 and TRBJ2-3; D unclear. The CDR3 is 13 residues long. Trimming left V 6 bases short and J 2 bases short, with 9 bases between. Germline loops: CDR1 SGHAT, CDR2 FQNNGV. Here the CDR3 DNA reads TGTGCCAGCAGTACGAGGAACACAGATACGCAGTATTTT. Residues: CASSTRNTDTQYF.

This clonotype was counted many times. CDR3 sequence reads: CASSPKGKGGTGELFF. The CDR3 DNA follows: TGTGCCAGCAGCCCCAAGGGGAAGGGGGGCACCGGGGAGCTGTTTTTT. The rearrangement links TRBV3-1 to TRBJ2-2; D tentatively fits TRBD1 or TRBD2 (6 bases each). The CDR3 consists of 16 residues. Deletions cut 4 bases from V and 4 bases from J, with 16 bases between. Germline CDR1 LGHDT, CDR2 YNNKEL (reference sequence). Full variable domain (outside the CDR3, taken from reference TRBV3-1 and TRBJ2-2): DTAVSQTPKYLVTQMGNDKSIKCEQNLGHDTMYWYKQDSKKFLKIMFSYNNKELIINETVPNRFSPKSPDKAHLNLHINSLELGDSAVYFCASSPKGKGGTGELFFGEGSRLTVL.

The V call is TRBV28, the J call TRBJ1-2; 9 bases fit TRBD1. From germline, CDR1 is MDHEN and CDR2 SYDVKM. This CDR3 region has 15 residues. Trimming took 1 base from V and 5 from J; bases not matched to a gene: 5. The CDR3 sequence is CASSLLQGAFYGYTF. CDR3 bases: TGTGCCAGCAGTTTATTACAGGGGGCCTTTTATGGCTACACCTTC.

The chain recombines TRBV5-1 with TRBJ2-3, with 8 positions matching TRBD1. The germline CDR1 and CDR2 sequences are SGHRS and YFSETQ. The CDR3 consists of 16 residues. V lost 4 bases and J lost 3; bases outside the gene matches: 10. This CDR3 is CASSPGTGGVTDTQYF. The CDR3 bases are TGCGCCAGCAGCCCGGGGACAGGAGGGGTTACAGATACGCAGTATTTT. Together with reference TRBV5-1 and TRBJ2-3, the CDR3 gives the full variable domain: KAGVTQTPRYLIKTRGQQVTLSCSPISGHRSVSWYQQTPGQGLQFLFEYFSETQRNKGNFPGRFSGRQFSNSRSEMNVSTLELGDSALYLCASSPGTGGVTDTQYFGPGTRLTVL.

This clonotype was detected many times. The V and J genes are TRBV27 and TRBJ1-1, with D hard to call. CDR1 MNHEY and CDR2 SMNVEV come from the germline V gene (reference sequence). The CDR3 contains 13 residues. V was clipped by 5 bases and J by 1 base, with 8 bases between them. CDR3 DNA sequence: TGTGCCAGCAGTCCCTTTTGGAACACTGAAGCTTTCTTT. Translated: CASSPFWNTEAFF.

This clonotype has just a few counts. The J gene is TRBJ2-2, the V gene TRBV4-2; no firm D call. The CDR3 runs 17 residues. From germline, CDR1 is LGHNA and CDR2 YNFKEQ. Trimming shortened V by 1 base and J by 0 bases, and 12 bases separated the two germline ends. CDR3 residues: CASSQGSFFTNTGELFF. The CDR3 nucleotides read TGTGCCAGCAGCCAAGGTTCCTTCTTTACGAACACCGGGGAGCTGTTTTTT.

The table lists this clonotype with a few counts. The chain has TRBV6-1 and TRBJ1-4, with 7 bases matching TRBD1. Trimming cost V 5 bases and J 7 bases; bases outside gene matches: 4. CDR1 is MNHNS and CDR2 is SASEGT in the germline V gene. This CDR3 contains 13 residues. In DNA form, the CDR3 reads TGTGCCAGCAGTCGCGGACAGGCTGAAAAACTGTTTTTT. As protein: CASSRGQAEKLFF.

This clonotype has at least ten counts. The V and J genes are TRBV24-1 and TRBJ1-2; 7 bases line up with TRBD1. Germline lookup yields CDR1 KGHDR and CDR2 SFDVKD. V lost 4 bases and J lost 3; bases outside the gene matches: 1. The CDR3 is made up of 13 amino acids. CDR3 sequence reads: CATSDTGDYGYTF. CDR3 coding DNA: TGTGCCACCAGTGACACAGGGGACTATGGCTACACCTTC.

This clonotype was detected ten times or more. This chain uses TRBV28 with TRBJ1-2; D remains unclear. V lost 2 bases, J lost 3 bases, and 13 bases lay in between. CDR3 length: 15 amino acids. The germline V gene has CDR1 MDHEN and CDR2 SYDVKM. The DNA for the CDR3 is TGTGCCAGCAGTTTAGTCCACGAGGGCTACTATGGCTACACCTTC. Translation: CASSLVHEGYYGYTF.

Of note for this clonotype: A much larger clone differs by one base, so this may be a read error. The J gene is TRBJ1-5, the V gene TRBV7-9; D gene unclear. V lost 5 bases, J lost 5 bases, and 7 bases lay in between. This CDR3 has 12 amino acids. Germline V gives CDR1 SEHNR, CDR2 FQNEAQ (reference sequence). The CDR3 DNA follows: TGTGCCAGCAGCCGCGCCGATCAGCCCCAGCATTTT. This codes for CASSRADQPQHF.

This clonotype has just a few counts. As DNA, the CDR3 is TGTGCCAGCAGGTTAAGCTCTGGAAACACCATATATTTT. Protein: CASRLSSGNTIYF. The V call is TRBV6-1, the J call TRBJ1-3; no clear D gene. The CDR3 totals 13 residues. The germline CDR1 and CDR2 sequences are MNHNS and SASEGT. The V end lost 6 bases, the J end lost 0 bases, and 6 bases lay between the germline ends.

This clonotype has ten or more counts. The chain uses TRBV28 and TRBJ2-5; D gene unclear. CDR1 is MDHEN and CDR2 is SYDVKM in the germline V gene. The CDR3 length is 16 residues. V gave up 2 bases and J gave up 2 bases, with 15 bases separating them. The CDR3, as DNA: TGTGCCAGCAGTTTAGTCCGTCGTGGGGTACAAGAGACCCAGTACTTC. The encoded protein is CASSLVRRGVQETQYF. Combining the CDR3 with reference TRBV28 and TRBJ2-5 gives the whole variable domain DVKVTQSSRYLVKRTGEKVFLECVQDMDHENMFWYRQDPGLGLRLIYFSYDVKMKEKGDIPEGYSVSREKKERFSLILESASTNQTSMYLCASSLVRRGVQETQYFGPGTRLLVL.

The chain uses TRBV6-1 and TRBJ1-6; no firm D call. This CDR3 has 15 residues. Germline V gene lookup returns CDR1 MNHNS and CDR2 SASEGT. Trimming left V 5 bases short and J 7 bases short, with 15 bases between. The CDR3 DNA is TGTGCCAGCAGTTTTGGAGACGGCCGGAATTCACCCCTCCACTTT. As protein: CASSFGDGRNSPLHF.

The gene calls are TRBV20-1 and TRBJ1-1; D is ambiguous. CDR3 length: 13 amino acids. Between the trimmed V and J ends, which lost 3 bases and 4 bases, there was a span of 12 bases. Germline V CDR1 and CDR2: DFQATT, SNEGSKA (reference sequence). Here the CDR3 reads CSARTDGSTEAFF. The CDR3 bases are TGCAGTGCTAGGACCGACGGGTCCACTGAAGCTTTCTTT.